The next 19 T cell receptor beta chains were all read from a single sample in a study of blood T cell repertoires in COVID-19. Repertoires were generated with immunoSEQ multiplex PCR, while TCRdb's copy carries only in-frame clones and drops some. The sample shows about 60,000 clones, approximately 80% of them seen only once. Sample: peripheral blood. The receptors come from a young man with COVID-19, enrolled during active disease.

The count of this clone is one. V gene TRBV6-6 combines with J gene TRBJ1-5; 7 positions agree with TRBD1. The CDR3 totals 14 residues. The V segment lost 6 bases and the J segment 3 bases; nucleotides outside the gene matches: 5. CDR1 and CDR2 (germline): MNHNY, SVGAGI (reference sequence). CDR3 residues: CASSPTGVNQPQHF. CDR3 coding DNA: TGTGCCAGCAGCCCTACAGGGGTCAATCAGCCCCAGCATTTT.

About this clone itself: One junction end disagrees with the germline gene, perhaps due to a read error. This chain uses TRBV28 with TRBJ2-4; 11 bases fit TRBD2. This CDR3 spans 14 amino acids. Germline V gene lookup returns CDR1 MDHEN and CDR2 SYDVKM. CDR3: CASSSSSPTSGSRF. The CDR3 region has the DNA TGTGCCAGCAGTTCATCTTCCCCCACTAGCGGGAGTAGGTTC. Based on the CDR3 plus reference TRBV28 and TRBJ2-4, the full variable domain is DVKVTQSSRYLVKRTGEKVFLECVQDMDHENMFWYRQDPGLGLRLIYFSYDVKMKEKGDIPEGYSVSREKKERFSLILESASTNQTSMYLCASSSSSPTSGSRFGAGTRLSVL.

This rearrangement joins TRBV4-1 to TRBJ2-5; the D gene is possibly TRBD2 (6 bases). Germline values: CDR1 MGHRA, CDR2 YSYEKL. V lost 3 bases and J lost 4, with 15 bases in between. The CDR3 is 15 residues long. The CDR3 reads CASSHGGAQGETQYF. In DNA, the CDR3 is TGCGCCAGCAGCCATGGCGGGGCCCAGGGAGAGACCCAGTACTTC.

The J gene is TRBJ2-3, the V gene TRBV7-2; the match to TRBD2 covers 7 bases. Trimming took 5 bases from V and 0 from J; bases not matched to a gene: 2. This CDR3 contains 14 residues. From germline, CDR1 is SGHTA and CDR2 FQGNSA. CDR3 sequence (DNA): TGTGCCAGCAGCCCTAGCGGAAGCACAGATACGCAGTATTTT. Amino acids: CASSPSGSTDTQYF.

This clone was picked up one time. The genes are TRBV7-9 and TRBJ2-5, with D possibly TRBD2 on 6 matching bases. With 3 bases removed from V and 5 bases from J, the gap between germline ends came to 16 bases. CDR3 length equals 15 residues. Germline CDR1 and CDR2: SEHNR and FQNEAQ (reference sequence). CDR3 sequence: CASSFPGTAEETQYF. The CDR3 nucleotides read TGTGCCAGCAGCTTCCCCGGGACTGCCGAGGAGACCCAGTACTTC.

The rearrangement joins TRBV29-1 to TRBJ2-5; D not resolved. Germline V gives CDR1 SQVTM, CDR2 ANQGSEA. This CDR3 spans 12 amino acids. V dropped 1 base and J dropped 2 bases, with 5 bases sitting between them. The CDR3 DNA follows: TGCAGCGTTGAAGGTCAGCAAGAGACCCAGTACTTC. This gives the protein CSVEGQQETQYF.

This chain uses TRBV27 with TRBJ1-4; D may be TRBD1 (5 bases). The CDR3 sequence is 13 residues long. Trimming took 6 bases from V and 8 from J, leaving 13 bases between them. Germline CDR1 reads MNHEY; CDR2 reads SMNVEV (reference sequence). CDR3 bases: TGTGCCAGCAGCCGGGACTTACACGAAAAACTGTTTTTT. Amino acids: CASSRDLHEKLFF.

This chain links TRBV29-1 with TRBJ1-1; a possible D gene is TRBD1 (5 bases). The CDR3 totals 11 residues. The V and J ends lost 5 bases and 5 bases respectively, with 9 bases between them. From germline, CDR1 is SQVTM and CDR2 ANQGSEA. The CDR3 here is CSVLPGTEAFF. In DNA, the CDR3 is TGCAGCGTTCTACCAGGGACTGAAGCTTTCTTT.

The V call is TRBV9, the J call TRBJ2-3; D unclear. There are 14 residues in the CDR3. CDR1 and CDR2 (germline): SGDLS, YYNGEE. V gave up 6 bases and J gave up 1 base, with 12 bases separating them. The CDR3 DNA sequence: TGTGCCAGCACCGATCAGGTTCGCACAGATACGCAGTATTTT. Its protein product is CASTDQVRTDTQYF.

CDR3 residues: CASSLIRDSDIQETQYF. The CDR3 DNA follows: TGTGCCAGCAGCTTAATCCGGGACAGTGACATCCAAGAGACCCAGTACTTC. This rearrangement joins TRBV7-9 to TRBJ2-5; 7 nucleotides line up with TRBD1. The CDR3 runs 17 residues. V was clipped by 2 bases and J by 1 base; unmatched bases: 10. Germline V lookup: CDR1 SEHNR, CDR2 FQNEAQ (reference sequence).

The chain combines TRBV19 with TRBJ1-5, with a tentative D call TRBD1 (6 bases). Trimming removed 5 bases at V and 5 bases at J, with 13 bases between. CDR1 LNHDA and CDR2 SQIVND come from the germline V gene (reference sequence). This CDR3 spans 14 amino acids. The CDR3 here is CASSVQGNDQPQHF. In nucleotides, the CDR3 is TGTGCCAGTAGTGTGCAGGGGAATGATCAGCCCCAGCATTTT.

The J gene is TRBJ2-1, the V gene TRBV3-1 (or the pseudogene TRBV3-2); 7 bases line up with TRBD2. After removal of 1 base from V and 3 bases from J, the junction contained 6 bases not matched to a gene. CDR1 LGHDT and CDR2 YNNKEL come from the germline V gene (reference sequence). There are 16 residues in the CDR3. This CDR3 reads CASSQGLAEYYNEQFF. In DNA, the CDR3 is TGTGCCAGCAGCCAAGGCCTAGCGGAGTACTACAATGAGCAGTTCTTC.

The chain uses TRBV19 and TRBJ2-6, with D perhaps TRBD2 (7 bases). Germline CDR1 reads LNHDA; CDR2 reads SQIVND (reference sequence). V dropped 8 bases and J dropped 1 base, with 15 bases sitting between them. CDR3 length: 16 amino acids. The CDR3: CASGGGRTSGANVLTF. The CDR3 bases are TGTGCCAGTGGCGGGGGCCGAACATCTGGGGCCAACGTCCTGACTTTC.

This sequence joins TRBV19 and TRBJ2-1; 7 bases map to TRBD2. The germline V gene encodes CDR1 LNHDA and CDR2 SQIVND (reference sequence). This CDR3 has 13 amino acids. The V segment lost 4 bases and the J segment 10 bases; nucleotides outside the gene matches: 7. In DNA, the CDR3 is TGTGCCAGTAGTAGCGGGAGAATCGGAGAGCAGTTCTTC. Its translation: CASSSGRIGEQFF.

This clone has only one observation. The DNA of the CDR3 is TGCAGCATATCAACGGGGAGGGGAAGTGAAAAACTGTTTTTT. Translated: CSISTGRGSEKLFF. This chain joins TRBV29-1 and TRBJ1-4; D possibly corresponds to TRBD1 (5 bases). Trimming removed 8 bases from V and 7 bases from J, with 20 bases in between. This CDR3 comprises 14 residues. CDR1 and CDR2 from the germline V gene are SQVTM and ANQGSEA.

The rearrangement uses TRBV4-1 and TRBJ2-1; D not resolved. The CDR3 has 14 amino acids. V was pared by 3 bases and J by 0 bases, with 6 bases between. The germline gives CDR1 MGHRA, CDR2 YSYEKL. CDR3 protein: CASSHSSSYNEQFF. The CDR3 nucleotides are TGCGCCAGCAGCCACTCGAGCTCCTACAATGAGCAGTTCTTC.

The rearrangement joins TRBV3-1 (or the pseudogene TRBV3-2) to TRBJ2-1; TRBD2 aligns across 14 bases. The CDR3 has 20 residues. Germline lookup yields CDR1 LGHDT and CDR2 YNNKEL (reference sequence). J gave up 2 bases and V 4 bases, and 13 bases lay outside the gene matches. The CDR3 DNA reads as TGTGCCAGCAGCCCCCGGACTAGCGGGAGGCCGGAACCCACCTACAATGAGCAGTTCTTC. This encodes CASSPRTSGRPEPTYNEQFF.

This chain links TRBV19 with TRBJ1-5; a possible D gene is TRBD1 (5 bases). The germline CDR1 and CDR2 sequences are LNHDA and SQIVND (reference sequence). The V gene lost 5 bases and the J gene lost 7 bases, with 12 bases spanning the gap. This CDR3 comprises 13 residues. The CDR3 loop reads CASSRISGQPQHF. CDR3 bases: TGTGCCAGTAGTCGGATCTCAGGGCAGCCCCAGCATTTT.

The chain recombines TRBV20-1 with TRBJ2-1, with a weak D call TRBD2 (5 bases). CDR3 size: 11 residues. V lost 4 bases and J 8 bases, leaving 9 bases between the germline ends. Germline CDR1 and CDR2: DFQATT and SNEGSKA (reference sequence). The DNA for the CDR3 is TGCAGTGCTATTGGACTCCATGAGCAGTTCTTC. It encodes CSAIGLHEQFF.